This record concerns one T cell receptor (beta chain) sequence. The PCR made use of 60 Vbeta and 13 Jbeta primers. The table came from immunoSEQ multiplex PCR; TCRdb's copy has only in-frame clones and leaves some out. This sample has 200,000 or so clones, with less than 90% found just once. This sample was taken from a study of cytomegalovirus exposure and HLA in healthy donors. The sequence derives from a girl under three years old in good health and CMV-seronegative. What was sequenced was PBMCs.

CDR3 sequence reads: CASSFRTSGSLYF. CDR3 in DNA: TGTGCCAGCAGCTTCAGGACTAGCGGGAGTTTGTACTTC. The V and J genes are TRBV7-2 and TRBJ2-7, with 13 bases aligning to TRBD2. Germline CDR1 reads SGHTA; CDR2 reads FQGNSA. J gave up 12 bases and V 3 bases, and 5 bases lay outside the gene matches. The CDR3 runs to 13 residues.